The rows below give T cell receptor beta chains drawn from one sample of a study of blood T cell repertoires in COVID-19. TCRdb's table, derived via immunoSEQ multiplex PCR, lists solely in-frame clones and lacks some. The sample has roughly 410,000 clones, around 87% seen once. The sequenced material came from peripheral blood. The receptor set was obtained from a woman in her fifties or sixties with COVID-19, enrolled during active disease. Each CDR3 is given with its conserved first and last residue. A D gene is named only where the DNA matches it firmly. The size field is filled for only some rows; it gives once, few, many or a size class.

V gene: TRBV5-5; J gene: TRBJ2-5; D gene: .; clone size: .; CDR3 protein: CASSASGEETQYF; CDR3 DNA: TGTGCCAGCAGCGCATCAGGGGAAGAGACCCAGTACTTC
V gene: TRBV5-1; J gene: TRBJ1-3; D gene: .; clone size: .; CDR3 protein: CASSPNGQSGNTIYF; CDR3 DNA: TGCGCCAGCAGCCCGAACGGACAGTCAGGAAACACCATATATTTT
V gene: TRBV9; J gene: TRBJ2-2; D gene: .; clone size: once; CDR3 protein: CASSGRGAAGELFF; CDR3 DNA: TGTGCCAGCAGCGGACGGGGGGCAGCCGGGGAGCTGTTTTTT
V gene: TRBV3-1/TRBV3-2; J gene: TRBJ1-4; D gene: TRBD1; clone size: many; CDR3 protein: CASSPTGGVEKLFF; CDR3 DNA: TGTGCCAGCAGCCCGACAGGGGGGGTAGAAAAACTGTTTTTT
V gene: TRBV6-5; J gene: TRBJ1-2; D gene: .; clone size: once; CDR3 protein: CASSYSQNYGYTF; CDR3 DNA: TGTGCCAGCAGTTACTCACAGAACTATGGCTACACCTTC
V gene: TRBV6-5; J gene: TRBJ2-5; D gene: TRBD1; clone size: .; CDR3 protein: CASSGQAAETQYF; CDR3 DNA: TGTGCCAGCAGCGGACAGGCGGCAGAGACCCAGTACTTC
V gene: TRBV28; J gene: TRBJ1-2; D gene: .; clone size: .; CDR3 protein: CASRSRGSGAYGYTF; CDR3 DNA: TGTGCCAGCAGGTCAAGGGGGAGTGGGGCTTATGGCTACACCTTC
V gene: TRBV7-2; J gene: TRBJ2-1; D gene: .; clone size: .; CDR3 protein: CASSLKKGALYNEQFF; CDR3 DNA: TGTGCCAGCAGCTTAAAGAAAGGGGCGCTCTACAATGAGCAGTTCTTC
V gene: TRBV3-1/TRBV3-2; J gene: TRBJ1-2; D gene: .; clone size: .; CDR3 protein: CASSQGGQGKYYGYTF; CDR3 DNA: TGTGCCAGCAGCCAAGGGGGGCAGGGTAAATACTATGGCTACACCTTC
V gene: TRBV10-2; J gene: TRBJ1-3; D gene: TRBD1; clone size: few; CDR3 protein: CASSVGQGASGNTIYF; CDR3 DNA: TGCGCCAGCAGTGTCGGACAGGGGGCTTCTGGAAACACCATATATTTT
V gene: TRBV5-1; J gene: TRBJ1-2; D gene: TRBD1; clone size: .; CDR3 protein: CASSLTGGAYGYTF; CDR3 DNA: TGCGCCAGCTCCCTGACAGGGGGCGCTTATGGCTACACCTTC
V gene: TRBV3-1/TRBV3-2; J gene: TRBJ2-7; D gene: .; clone size: .; CDR3 protein: CASSQRSYEQYF; CDR3 DNA: TGTGCCAGCAGCCAGCGCTCCTACGAGCAGTACTTC
V gene: TRBV13; J gene: TRBJ1-3; D gene: .; clone size: .; CDR3 protein: CASSLGRGTGNTIYF; CDR3 DNA: TGTGCCAGCAGCTTAGGCCGAGGAACTGGAAACACCATATATTTT
V gene: TRBV7-3; J gene: TRBJ2-1; D gene: .; clone size: .; CDR3 protein: CASSLLGQSTEQFF; CDR3 DNA: TGTGCCAGCAGCTTACTCGGACAGTCTACCGAGCAGTTCTTC
V gene: TRBV2; J gene: TRBJ1-1; D gene: .; clone size: .; CDR3 protein: CASRQTQNTEAFF; CDR3 DNA: TGTGCCAGCAGGCAGACACAGAACACTGAAGCTTTCTTT
V gene: TRBV23-1; J gene: TRBJ1-5; D gene: .; clone size: .; CDR3 protein: CASSQARRSGNQPQHF; CDR3 DNA: TGCGCCAGCAGTCAGGCCCGCAGATCCGGCAATCAGCCCCAGCATTTT
V gene: TRBV19; J gene: TRBJ1-5; D gene: .; clone size: .; CDR3 protein: CASIIKGGNQPQHF; CDR3 DNA: TGTGCCAGTATCATAAAGGGGGGCAATCAGCCCCAGCATTTT
V gene: TRBV10-3; J gene: TRBJ1-6; D gene: .; clone size: .; CDR3 protein: CAISPTESSYNSPLHF; CDR3 DNA: TGTGCCATCAGCCCTACAGAAAGCTCCTATAATTCACCCCTCCACTTT
V gene: TRBV2; J gene: TRBJ1-1; D gene: TRBD1; clone size: few; CDR3 protein: CASRRDSSMGTEAFF; CDR3 DNA: TGTGCCAGCAGGCGGGACAGTTCCATGGGCACTGAAGCTTTCTTT
V gene: TRBV7-2; J gene: TRBJ1-2; D gene: .; clone size: once; CDR3 protein: CASSLMGAGDGYTF; CDR3 DNA: TGTGCCAGCAGCTTAATGGGGGCGGGGGATGGCTACACCTTC
V gene: TRBV3-1/TRBV3-2; J gene: TRBJ1-6; D gene: TRBD1; clone size: many; CDR3 protein: CASSQVVGQGRSPLHF; CDR3 DNA: TGTGCCAGCAGCCAAGTGGTCGGACAGGGACGTTCACCCCTCCACTTT
V gene: TRBV29-1; J gene: TRBJ1-3; D gene: .; clone size: .; CDR3 protein: CSVVSSGNTIYF; CDR3 DNA: TGCAGCGTGGTTAGCTCTGGAAACACCATATATTTT
V gene: TRBV12-3/TRBV12-4; J gene: TRBJ1-1; D gene: .; clone size: .; CDR3 protein: CASSRTSAFF; CDR3 DNA: TGTGCCAGCAGCAGGACTTCGGCTTTCTTT
V gene: TRBV12-5; J gene: TRBJ2-7; D gene: TRBD1; clone size: .; CDR3 protein: CASGFGQGSSSYEQYF; CDR3 DNA: TGTGCTAGTGGTTTCGGACAGGGGTCAAGCTCCTACGAGCAGTACTTC
V gene: TRBV5-1; J gene: TRBJ2-3; D gene: .; clone size: once; CDR3 protein: CASSMFSGTDTQYF; CDR3 DNA: TGCGCCAGCAGCATGTTCAGCGGCACAGATACGCAGTATTTT
V gene: TRBV18; J gene: TRBJ2-6; D gene: .; clone size: .; CDR3 protein: CASSPVGRPSGANVLTF; CDR3 DNA: TGTGCCAGCTCACCAGTGGGGAGGCCCTCTGGGGCCAACGTCCTGACTTTC
V gene: TRBV7-2; J gene: TRBJ1-1; D gene: .; clone size: .; CDR3 protein: CASSLDSGGRTEAFF; CDR3 DNA: TGTGCCAGCAGCTTAGATTCGGGGGGACGGACTGAAGCTTTCTTT
V gene: TRBV5-1; J gene: TRBJ2-3; D gene: .; clone size: .; CDR3 protein: CASSQQGTHAGDTQYF; CDR3 DNA: TGCGCCAGCAGCCAACAAGGGACACACGCCGGAGATACGCAGTATTTT
V gene: TRBV5-1; J gene: TRBJ2-2; D gene: TRBD1; clone size: once; CDR3 protein: CASSLGQGIAGELFF; CDR3 DNA: TGCGCCAGCAGCTTGGGACAGGGGATCGCCGGGGAGCTGTTTTTT
V gene: TRBV6-5; J gene: TRBJ1-1; D gene: TRBD1; clone size: .; CDR3 protein: CASRDGAGGRAFF; CDR3 DNA: TGTGCCAGCAGAGATGGGGCAGGGGGACGAGCTTTCTTT
V gene: TRBV5-1; J gene: TRBJ1-2; D gene: TRBD1; clone size: .; CDR3 protein: CASSQDRRAYGYTF; CDR3 DNA: TGCGCCAGCAGCCAGGACAGGAGGGCCTATGGCTACACCTTC
V gene: TRBV18; J gene: TRBJ2-7; D gene: .; clone size: .; CDR3 protein: CASSPPTGYEQYF; CDR3 DNA: TGTGCCAGCTCACCACCAACCGGTTACGAGCAGTACTTC
V gene: TRBV27; J gene: TRBJ1-1; D gene: .; clone size: .; CDR3 protein: CASRSLRVAKTEAFF; CDR3 DNA: TGTGCCAGCAGGTCCCTGCGGGTGGCGAAAACTGAAGCTTTCTTT
V gene: TRBV5-1; J gene: TRBJ1-2; D gene: .; clone size: once; CDR3 protein: CASSAQGGYGYTF; CDR3 DNA: TGCGCCAGCAGCGCACAGGGCGGCTATGGCTACACCTTC
V gene: TRBV7-9; J gene: TRBJ2-2; D gene: TRBD1; clone size: .; CDR3 protein: CASRDDRAGYTGELFF; CDR3 DNA: TGTGCCAGCAGGGACGACAGGGCTGGTTACACCGGGGAGCTGTTTTTT
V gene: TRBV7-2; J gene: TRBJ1-1; D gene: TRBD1; clone size: .; CDR3 protein: CASSPRQGATEAFF; CDR3 DNA: TGTGCCAGCAGCCCACGACAGGGGGCGACTGAAGCTTTCTTT
V gene: TRBV9; J gene: TRBJ2-2; D gene: .; clone size: .; CDR3 protein: CASSVAPTVRELFF; CDR3 DNA: TGTGCCAGCAGCGTAGCTCCCACGGTACGGGAGCTGTTTTTT
V gene: TRBV5-6; J gene: TRBJ1-2; D gene: .; clone size: .; CDR3 protein: CASSRGSGYTF; CDR3 DNA: TGTGCCAGCAGCCGGGGGTCCGGCTACACCTTC
V gene: TRBV30; J gene: TRBJ1-2; D gene: TRBD1; clone size: .; CDR3 protein: CAWRRTGSGYTF; CDR3 DNA: TGTGCCTGGAGGCGGACAGGGTCTGGCTACACCTTC
V gene: TRBV5-4; J gene: TRBJ1-2; D gene: TRBD1; clone size: .; CDR3 protein: CASSSSTGAYYGYTF; CDR3 DNA: TGTGCCAGCAGCTCCTCGACAGGGGCGTATTATGGCTACACCTTC
V gene: TRBV5-1; J gene: TRBJ2-1; D gene: .; clone size: .; CDR3 protein: CASSLGARADEQFF; CDR3 DNA: TGCGCCAGCAGCTTGGGGGCCAGGGCCGATGAGCAGTTCTTC
V gene: TRBV4-1; J gene: TRBJ2-7; D gene: TRBD2; clone size: .; CDR3 protein: CASSPGLAGDYEQYF; CDR3 DNA: TGCGCCAGCAGCCCCGGACTAGCGGGGGATTACGAGCAGTACTTC
V gene: TRBV9; J gene: TRBJ2-3; D gene: .; clone size: .; CDR3 protein: CASSPLGLTSTDTQYF; CDR3 DNA: TGTGCCAGCAGCCCACTCGGCTTGACTAGCACAGATACGCAGTATTTT
V gene: TRBV19; J gene: TRBJ1-5; D gene: .; clone size: .; CDR3 protein: CASSIKGPNQPQHF; CDR3 DNA: TGTGCCAGTAGTATCAAGGGGCCCAATCAGCCCCAGCATTTT
V gene: TRBV12-5; J gene: TRBJ2-7; D gene: TRBD2; clone size: .; CDR3 protein: CASGLVLAGAYEQYF; CDR3 DNA: TGTGCTAGTGGTTTGGTACTTGCGGGGGCCTACGAGCAGTACTTC
V gene: TRBV6-2/TRBV6-3; J gene: TRBJ2-7; D gene: TRBD1; clone size: .; CDR3 protein: CASSRTGTGGGEQYF; CDR3 DNA: TGTGCCAGCAGTCGAACCGGGACAGGGGGAGGTGAGCAGTACTTC
V gene: TRBV27; J gene: TRBJ1-1; D gene: .; clone size: .; CDR3 protein: CASSEGPLGTEAFF; CDR3 DNA: TGTGCCAGCAGTGAGGGCCCTCTGGGCACTGAAGCTTTCTTT
V gene: TRBV7-6; J gene: TRBJ2-2; D gene: TRBD2; clone size: .; CDR3 protein: CASSPSERGSSGELFF; CDR3 DNA: TGTGCCAGCAGCCCAAGCGAGCGGGGGAGCTCCGGGGAGCTGTTTTTT
V gene: TRBV6-1; J gene: TRBJ2-2; D gene: .; clone size: .; CDR3 protein: CASSEGQGLGTGELFF; CDR3 DNA: TGTGCCAGCAGTGAAGGGCAGGGCCTGGGTACCGGGGAGCTGTTTTTT
V gene: TRBV4-1; J gene: TRBJ2-5; D gene: TRBD2; clone size: .; CDR3 protein: CASSQGLTSGRETQYF; CDR3 DNA: TGCGCCAGCAGCCAAGGCCTCACTAGCGGGCGGGAGACCCAGTACTTC
V gene: TRBV5-1; J gene: TRBJ1-2; D gene: .; clone size: few; CDR3 protein: CASSGRGHGYTF; CDR3 DNA: TGCGCCAGCAGCGGCAGGGGACATGGCTACACCTTC
V gene: TRBV14; J gene: TRBJ2-7; D gene: TRBD1; clone size: .; CDR3 protein: CASSLRQGVSYEQYF; CDR3 DNA: TGTGCCAGCAGCCTCCGACAGGGGGTCTCCTACGAGCAGTACTTC
V gene: TRBV5-1; J gene: TRBJ1-5; D gene: .; clone size: few; CDR3 protein: CASSLGAGGPNQPQHF; CDR3 DNA: TGCGCCAGCAGCTTGGGGGCGGGGGGTCCCAATCAGCCCCAGCATTTT
V gene: TRBV5-4; J gene: TRBJ2-7; D gene: TRBD2; clone size: few; CDR3 protein: CASSLGGGLAGDPYEQYF; CDR3 DNA: TGTGCCAGCAGCTTGGGAGGTGGACTAGCGGGGGATCCCTACGAGCAGTACTTC
V gene: TRBV12-5; J gene: TRBJ1-1; D gene: TRBD1; clone size: .; CDR3 protein: CASGTTGTGGLNTEAFF; CDR3 DNA: TGTGCTAGTGGTACGACTGGGACAGGGGGACTGAACACTGAAGCTTTCTTT
V gene: TRBV7-9; J gene: TRBJ2-3; D gene: TRBD2; clone size: .; CDR3 protein: CASSAWRAGRTDTQYF; CDR3 DNA: TGTGCCAGCAGCGCCTGGCGAGCGGGGCGCACAGATACGCAGTATTTT
V gene: TRBV21-1; J gene: TRBJ2-5; D gene: .; clone size: .; CDR3 protein: CASSKAAPGVEETQYF; CDR3 DNA: TGTGCCAGCAGCAAAGCGGCCCCGGGGGTGGAAGAGACCCAGTACTTC
V gene: TRBV19; J gene: TRBJ1-1; D gene: TRBD1; clone size: .; CDR3 protein: CASSMGTGMHTEAFF; CDR3 DNA: TGTGCCAGTAGTATGGGGACAGGAATGCACACTGAAGCTTTCTTT
V gene: TRBV14; J gene: TRBJ2-1; D gene: .; clone size: .; CDR3 protein: CASSPRGDSSYNEQFF; CDR3 DNA: TGTGCCAGCAGCCCGCGGGGTGATAGCTCCTACAATGAGCAGTTCTTC
V gene: TRBV6-6; J gene: TRBJ2-2; D gene: .; clone size: .; CDR3 protein: CASSYSMQGISGELFF; CDR3 DNA: TGTGCCAGCAGTTACTCGATGCAGGGGATATCCGGGGAGCTGTTTTTT